This TCR beta chain was profiled in a study of blood T cell repertoires in COVID-19 (TCRdb year 2020). Regarding the study in general: Collaborator samples came from the United States, Italy and Spain and covered acute and convalescent phases of COVID-19. The repertoires were released in a freely available public database meant as a resource for research on the immune response to SARS-CoV-2. The prospective study material was composed of cDNA or gDNA derived from T cells, B-cell-depleted T cells, or PBMCs. Where available, HLA class I and class II types were taken from metadata supplied by the sample provider and were not determined by assay-based typing. Deeply sampled blood TCRbeta repertoires from subjects exposed to, actively infected with, or recovered from COVID-19 were included in the dataset. A de-identified subject ID, COVID-19 status, age in years and sex were almost always included in the sample metadata. The samples were drawn from two sources: the first 160 participants of the ongoing ImmuneRACE study, and fewer than 1,500 subjects contributed by 6 global collaborators.

The full study reports these points: The amount of clinical and demographic metadata varied by source and participant and was provided uncurated.

Enrolling through a virtual design, the prospective study's participants ranged in age from about 18 to 100 years and lived across about two dozen United States geographic areas. In the prospective study, cohorts were assigned on the basis of participant-reported clinical history obtained from a screening survey and a study questionnaire. In the prospective study, mobile phlebotomists collected whole blood, serum and a nasopharyngeal or oropharyngeal swab from each participant. Additional blood draws and questionnaires over an approximately two-month period could optionally be provided by prospective study participants. Blood samples from the prospective study were shipped frozen or at room temperature prior to DNA extraction. Ends trimmed: V by 5 bases, J by 1 base; bases unmatched to a gene: 10. From the cysteine up to the phenylalanine, the CDR3 has a length of 16 residues. The kept DNA is CDR3 alone, 48 bases in frame from the first base. From the germline V gene, CDR1 is ENHRY and CDR2 is SYGVKD.

The immunoSEQ Assay, a bias-controlled multiplex PCR, was used to amplify TCRbeta CDR3 regions from genomic DNA. In the original analysis: The number of nucleated cells in each sample was estimated by amplification of reference gene primers within the assay. Sequence reads were collapsed and filtered to measure the absolute abundance of every unique TCRbeta CDR3 rearrangement. For each sample, productive Simpson clonality was calculated by taking the square root of Simpson's diversity index across productive rearrangements. TCRdb obtained this table from immuneACCESS and retained in-frame rearrangements with V and J assigned. These tables miss some clones; where compared with another copy, unresolved V genes account for less than half of the shortfall, and the remainder is unexplained. V and J calls and clone size are given by that table; D and trimming were obtained from the DNA. In all, the sample holds roughly 240,000 clones, and about 82% of those were seen once. 8.5% to 9.5% of the sample belongs to the ten largest clones.

To note about this clone: Its antigen has not been determined. Base qualities are not recorded, but no much larger clone differs from it by a single base.

Sequenced: PBMCs or T cells enriched from blood (not recorded which). The chain joins TRBV10-3 to TRBJ2-5; 7 nucleotides in the junction match TRBD2. This clonotype originated in a woman aged 45-65 years with acute COVID-19. For the CDR3, the sequence is CAISSGGSGFQETQYF. The nucleotide sequence is TGTGCCATCAGTTCCGGGGGTAGCGGGTTCCAAGAGACCCAGTACTTC.